This T cell receptor (beta chain) appears in the sequencing data of a study of T cell responses to AZD1222 COVID-19 vaccine. The protocol was immunoSEQ multiplex PCR, while the TCRdb copy is restricted to in-frame clones and leaves out a portion. Among 95,000 to 110,000 clones listed, approximately 90% were seen once. Here the sequenced sample was peripheral blood, taken on day 0 of AZD1222 vaccination. The source is an adult in good health.

CDR3 amino acids: CASSLVGGEETQYF. The CDR3 DNA reads TGCGCCAGCAGCTTGGTGGGGGGAGAAGAGACCCAGTACTTC. The chain combines TRBV5-1 with TRBJ2-5; D possibly corresponds to TRBD2 (6 bases). Germline V lookup: CDR1 SGHRS, CDR2 YFSETQ. This CDR3 region has 14 residues. The V end was cut by 0 bases, the J end by 3 bases, with 9 bases between.